A selection of T cell receptor beta chains follows, all from one sample in a study of PD-L1 blockade in urothelial cancer. The table came from immunoSEQ multiplex PCR; TCRdb's copy has only in-frame clones and leaves some out. The table has roughly 63,000 clones, about four fifths seen once. The sample consisted of PBMCs, taken around atezolizumab (anti-PD-L1) treatment. The receptors come from a man in his 70s with urothelial cancer. Both conserved end residues are part of each CDR3.

v_call: TRBV5-8; j_call: TRBJ1-1; cdr3_aa: CASSRTGGRTEAFF
v_call: TRBV5-1; j_call: TRBJ1-2; cdr3_aa: CASSLTGPPNYGYTF
v_call: TRBV19; j_call: TRBJ2-1; cdr3_aa: CASRLAGNHNEQFF
v_call: TRBV5-1; j_call: TRBJ2-7; cdr3_aa: CASKRLAGSYEQYF
v_call: TRBV5-6; j_call: TRBJ2-7; cdr3_aa: CASSPGQGLYEQYF
v_call: TRBV6-1; j_call: TRBJ2-7; cdr3_aa: CASSDDGTHPYEQYF
v_call: TRBV2; j_call: TRBJ2-3; cdr3_aa: CASRGLAGRADTQYF
v_call: TRBV19; j_call: TRBJ2-5; cdr3_aa: CASSKSGQETQYF
v_call: TRBV5-1; j_call: TRBJ2-7; cdr3_aa: CASSLAAGLSYEQYF
v_call: TRBV4-2; j_call: TRBJ2-7; cdr3_aa: CASSQVPSPNNYEQYF
v_call: TRBV30; j_call: TRBJ2-1; cdr3_aa: CAWSRFLAGGNEQFF
v_call: TRBV19; j_call: TRBJ2-2; cdr3_aa: CASSISGNPGELFF
v_call: TRBV30; j_call: TRBJ1-1; cdr3_aa: CAWSFKRNTEAFF
v_call: TRBV28; j_call: TRBJ2-7; cdr3_aa: CASSSPGQGAYEQYF
v_call: TRBV2; j_call: TRBJ1-2; cdr3_aa: CASSESRGQGFGYTF
v_call: TRBV7-2; j_call: TRBJ2-3; cdr3_aa: CASSLDRGRSDTQYF
v_call: TRBV9; j_call: TRBJ2-3; cdr3_aa: CASSVPTSGYTDTQYF
v_call: TRBV6-7; j_call: TRBJ2-5; cdr3_aa: CASSPPQPTSLQETQYF
v_call: TRBV5-1; j_call: TRBJ2-7; cdr3_aa: CASSLEDSTAEQYF
v_call: TRBV19; j_call: TRBJ2-3; cdr3_aa: CASSIEGGIAGGADTQYF
v_call: TRBV11-3; j_call: TRBJ2-1; cdr3_aa: CASSLGVSNEQFF
v_call: TRBV6-5; j_call: TRBJ2-3; cdr3_aa: CASSYSGAGARDTQYF
v_call: TRBV5-1; j_call: TRBJ1-2; cdr3_aa: CASSFGARGYTF
v_call: TRBV30; j_call: TRBJ1-1; cdr3_aa: CAWSSGANTEAFF
v_call: TRBV9; j_call: TRBJ2-1; cdr3_aa: CASSVIGGAGDEQFF
v_call: TRBV5-6; j_call: NA; cdr3_aa: CASSLTGVLSEQYF
v_call: TRBV4-2; j_call: TRBJ2-1; cdr3_aa: CASSPWTSGRPNNEQFF
v_call: TRBV5-1; j_call: TRBJ1-1; cdr3_aa: CASSLGGTGGTEAFF
v_call: TRBV7-9; j_call: TRBJ2-1; cdr3_aa: CASSLDITTTSGSRNEQFF
v_call: TRBV30; j_call: TRBJ2-3; cdr3_aa: CAWGHTDTQYF
v_call: TRBV6-1; j_call: TRBJ1-1; cdr3_aa: CASRTGVETEAFF
v_call: TRBV13; j_call: TRBJ1-1; cdr3_aa: CASGKGGDTEAFF
v_call: TRBV2; j_call: TRBJ1-1; cdr3_aa: CASRRQRPPLGDTEAFF
v_call: TRBV6-5; j_call: TRBJ2-3; cdr3_aa: CASSYGGSTDTQYF
v_call: TRBV27; j_call: TRBJ2-3; cdr3_aa: CASSPRTGRDTQYF
v_call: TRBV11-1; j_call: TRBJ2-3; cdr3_aa: CASTYGLAGGDTQYF
v_call: TRBV28; j_call: TRBJ1-3; cdr3_aa: CASSPPGSGNTIYF
v_call: TRBV28; j_call: TRBJ2-1; cdr3_aa: CGTWRVRNEQFF
v_call: TRBV19; j_call: TRBJ2-1; cdr3_aa: CASSIGTFGNEQFF
v_call: TRBV19; j_call: TRBJ1-4; cdr3_aa: CASSWQGVEKLFF
v_call: TRBV19; j_call: TRBJ2-4; cdr3_aa: CASSITGGASNIQYF
v_call: TRBV6-5; j_call: TRBJ2-2; cdr3_aa: CASSTGTRVTGELFF
v_call: TRBV4-2; j_call: TRBJ2-3; cdr3_aa: CASSQEPGQGDTDTQYF
v_call: TRBV25-1; j_call: TRBJ2-6; cdr3_aa: CASSELRGSGANVLTF
v_call: TRBV5-1; j_call: TRBJ1-1; cdr3_aa: CASSLEPRDTEAFF
v_call: TRBV30; j_call: TRBJ2-3; cdr3_aa: CAWRAFRGSTDTQYF
v_call: TRBV10-2; j_call: TRBJ1-1; cdr3_aa: CASSDGRATEAFF
v_call: TRBV27; j_call: TRBJ1-1; cdr3_aa: CASRGQGNTEAFF
v_call: TRBV28; j_call: TRBJ1-1; cdr3_aa: CASSLRDSFINTEAFF
v_call: TRBV5-1; j_call: TRBJ2-1; cdr3_aa: CASSFNRDGEQFF
v_call: TRBV7-2; j_call: TRBJ2-7; cdr3_aa: CASSLAGRDSYEQYF
v_call: TRBV6-1; j_call: TRBJ2-7; cdr3_aa: CASSEGGQGFYEQYF